The clone carrying this T cell receptor (beta chain) has only a few counts. Its antigen is undetermined. The data are from a study of post-analysis software for immune sequencing data. Study conclusions and caveats: With F measure, samples from one preparation batch clustered together strongly. The study found significantly lower normalized Chao1 diversity in multiple sclerosis patients than in controls.

Prepared TCR beta cDNA libraries contained unique molecular identifiers. The yield from about 1 to 10 million T cells was 500,000 or so cDNA molecules in total. One entry per CDR3 protein, called by TCRdb with MiXCR from the PCR reads. The table has more than 450,000 distinct CDR3 sequences, around 44% seen once; the top ten hold over 1.5%. The TCR comes from a girl aged 5 to 17 with multiple sclerosis. The sample was blood.

The CDR3 nucleotides read TGTGCCATCAACGGACAGGGGGCTGGCGAGCAGTACTTC. It translates to CAINGQGAGEQYF. The chain employs TRBV10-3 and TRBJ2-7; 11 nucleotides align to TRBD1. This CDR3 spans 13 amino acids. The V gene's germline CDR1 is ENHRY and CDR2 SYGVKD. V was clipped by 7 bases and J by 6 bases; unmatched bases: 5.